This T cell receptor beta chain came from a study of blood T cells in healthy people across ages. Study as a whole: Template switching captured about one barcoded beta molecule per two T cells. General observations from the study: Diversity estimated from one million T cells was considered an underestimate.

Total RNA was extracted at no less than 6 micrograms per sample. The second PCR ran roughly 7 to 11 cycles with a sample-barcoded 5' primer and J-beta primers. Unique molecular identifiers of 12 random nucleotides labeled each cDNA. TCRdb redid the calling of the 5' RACE reads with MiXCR, one entry per CDR3 protein. The data contain 1 million or so distinct CDR3 sequences, over 35% of them singletons. This clonotype was recorded at least ten times. Antigen specificity is unknown. From germline, CDR1 is SGHRS and CDR2 YFSETQ. This CDR3 has 15 residues. V was trimmed by 0 bases and J by 1 base, leaving 11 bases between them.

The specimen sequenced was blood. V usage is TRBV5-1 and J usage is TRBJ2-7; the D gene is possibly TRBD1 (6 bases). The source of this sequence is a woman aged 60-70 years in good health. In nucleotides, the CDR3 is TGCGCCAGCAGCTTGGTCTTAGGACAGTCCTACGAGCAGTACTTC. Its protein is CASSLVLGQSYEQYF.